The 29 T cell receptor beta chains listed next were all sequenced from one sample in a study of shared clonotypes between healthy human individuals. Sequencing used immunoSEQ multiplex PCR; TCRdb keeps in-frame clones, though not all of them. Here the sample spans a few million clones, around 93% being singletons. The naive CD8 subset, CD45RO-negative cells positively selected for CCR7, excluded terminally differentiated effector memory CD45RA+ cells. The specimen was naive CD8+ T cells from PBMCs. The source of these receptors is a man aged 18 to 29 in good health. Some clones in this sample may be carry-over from other donors' samples.

The rearrangement uses TRBV10-3 and TRBJ2-2, with TRBD1 matching 9 bases. The CDR3 consists of 15 residues. In germline, CDR1 is ENHRY, CDR2 SYGVKD. V trimming: 4 bases; J trimming: 5 bases; junction bases outside the gene matches: 5. The chain's CDR3 is CAISAGTGLTGELFF. In DNA, the CDR3 is TGTGCCATCAGTGCGGGGACAGGGTTGACCGGGGAGCTGTTTTTT.

V is TRBV27 and J is TRBJ2-7, with a weak D call TRBD2 (6 bases). The V gene lost 5 bases and the J gene lost 3 bases, with 14 bases spanning the gap. The CDR3 covers 14 residues. CDR1 and CDR2 from the germline V gene are MNHEY and SMNVEV (reference sequence). In DNA, the CDR3 is TGTGCCAGCAGTCCTCGGACTAACCACTACGAGCAGTACTTC. This codes for CASSPRTNHYEQYF.

The J gene is TRBJ2-5, the V gene TRBV11-2; D ambiguous. V dropped 4 bases and J dropped 5 bases, with 17 bases sitting between them. The CDR3 loop spans 15 amino acids. CDR1 is SGHAT and CDR2 is FQNNGV in the germline V gene. CDR3 residues: CASSSGILQWETQYF. CDR3 nucleotide sequence: TGTGCCAGCAGCTCGGGCATCCTACAGTGGGAGACCCAGTACTTC.

As concerns this clone: Other DNA sequences within the sample encode an identical CDR3. The chain is built from TRBV7-9 and TRBJ2-5; D is unresolved. CDR3 length: 12 amino acids. V lost 0 bases and J 5 bases, leaving 4 bases between the germline ends. Germline CDR1 SEHNR, CDR2 FQNEAQ (reference sequence). The CDR3 here is CASSLAKETQYF. The DNA for the CDR3 is TGTGCCAGCAGCTTAGCGAAGGAGACCCAGTACTTC.

The chain uses TRBV5-4 and TRBJ2-7, with D hard to call. Germline V lookup: CDR1 SGHNT, CDR2 YYREEE (reference sequence). The CDR3 runs to 13 residues. Trimming cost V 4 bases and J 6 bases, with 14 bases left between them. The CDR3 nucleotides read TGTGCCAGCAGCCCTTCCACAGTCTCCGAGCAGTACTTC. Translated, it gives CASSPSTVSEQYF.

This sequence joins TRBV29-1 and TRBJ2-4; D is unclear. There are 12 residues in the CDR3. In germline, CDR1 is SQVTM, CDR2 ANQGSEA. The V and J ends lost 6 bases and 8 bases respectively, with 14 bases between them. The CDR3 loop reads CSVRKGGYIQYF. The CDR3 nucleotides read TGCAGCGTGAGAAAAGGCGGTTACATTCAGTACTTC.

The V and J genes are TRBV30 and TRBJ2-5; 11 nucleotides align to TRBD1. Per germline, CDR1 GTSNPN and CDR2 SVGIG (reference sequence). V was pared by 4 bases and J by 7 bases, with 14 bases of the junction left unmatched. This CDR3 region has 16 residues. The CDR3 region has the DNA TGTGCCTGGAACCCCGGGACAGGGGGGTCCGGTTGGACCCAGTACTTC. This encodes CAWNPGTGGSGWTQYF.

A note on this clone: Other DNA sequences in this sample translate to the same CDR3. The rearrangement joins TRBV6-1 to TRBJ2-7; D possibly corresponds to TRBD1 (6 bases). V was shortened by 6 bases and J by 2 bases, with 14 bases between the two germline ends. The CDR3 runs to 14 residues. Germline V gene lookup returns CDR1 MNHNS and CDR2 SASEGT. In DNA form, the CDR3 reads TGTGCCAGCAGCGAACGACAGGTTACCTACGAGCAGTACTTC. The encoded protein is CASSERQVTYEQYF.

This clone was seen once. The chain is built from TRBV9 and TRBJ2-7; D gene uncertain. The CDR3 loop spans 13 amino acids. The germline CDR1 and CDR2 sequences are SGDLS and YYNGEE. The V end lost 2 bases, the J end lost 5 bases, and 11 bases lay between the germline ends. The CDR3 sequence: CASSVGFRDEQYF. CDR3 nucleotides: TGTGCCAGCAGCGTGGGGTTTAGGGACGAGCAGTACTTC. Full variable domain (rest looked up from reference TRBV9 and TRBJ2-7): DSGVTQTPKHLITATGQRVTLRCSPRSGDLSVYWYQQSLDQGLQFLIQYYNGEERAKGNILERFSAQQFPDLHSELNLSSLELGDSALYFCASSVGFRDEQYFGPGTRLTVT.

The V call is TRBV9, the J call TRBJ2-1; 8 bases are shared with TRBD2. Germline V gene data show CDR1 as SGDLS and CDR2 as YYNGEE. J was trimmed by 6 bases and V by 4 bases; bases with no gene match: 9. The CDR3 covers 15 residues. The CDR3 bases are TGTGCCAGCAGCCCTAGCGGGCTTGGGGGCAATGAGCAGTTCTTC. Translation: CASSPSGLGGNEQFF.

This clone was observed once. This chain connects TRBV7-3 to TRBJ2-1; D is unclear. Trimming removed 0 bases from V and 7 bases from J, with 10 bases in between. This CDR3 comprises 14 residues. Germline-derived CDR1 and CDR2 are SGHTA and FQGTGA. Written as DNA, the CDR3 is TGTGCCAGCAGCTTAACCGCGGCTTGGAATGAGCAGTTCTTC. Translating gives CASSLTAAWNEQFF.

In regard to this clone: Within the sample, other DNA sequences also encode this same CDR3. The chain uses TRBV27 and TRBJ2-1, with 7 bases that match TRBD2. CDR1 and CDR2 (germline): MNHEY, SMNVEV (reference sequence). V shed 1 base and J 0 bases; nucleotides not matched to a gene: 3. There are 16 residues in the CDR3. CDR3 in DNA: TGTGCCAGCAGTTTATACGGCGGGAGCTCCTACAATGAGCAGTTCTTC. Protein product: CASSLYGGSSYNEQFF.

The chain has TRBV27 and TRBJ1-5; no firm D call. V lost 3 bases, J lost 3 bases, and 6 bases lay in between. The CDR3 totals 13 residues. Germline V CDR1 and CDR2: MNHEY, SMNVEV (reference sequence). CDR3: CASSFRTNQPQHF. In DNA form, the CDR3 reads TGTGCCAGCAGTTTTAGGACCAATCAGCCCCAGCATTTT.

This sequence joins TRBV14 and TRBJ2-2, with D uncertain. The CDR3 consists of 13 residues. V was shortened by 5 bases and J by 5 bases, with 9 bases between the two germline ends. Germline CDR1 is SGHDN and CDR2 is FVKESK. CDR3 sequence: CASSMTRTGELFF. Written as DNA, the CDR3 is TGTGCCAGCAGCATGACCCGGACCGGGGAGCTGTTTTTT.

The V call is TRBV7-9, the J call TRBJ2-3; D gene ambiguous. Germline values: CDR1 SEHNR, CDR2 FQNEAQ (reference sequence). With 3 bases removed from V and 1 base from J, the gap between germline ends came to 8 bases. This CDR3 is built from 14 residues. CDR3 residues: CASSFSYGTDTQYF. CDR3 DNA sequence: TGTGCCAGCAGCTTCTCTTACGGCACAGATACGCAGTATTTT.

V usage is TRBV28 and J usage is TRBJ2-1, with 13 bases that match TRBD2. CDR3 length equals 17 residues. Germline V gives CDR1 MDHEN, CDR2 SYDVKM. V dropped 5 bases and J dropped 7; count of bases not matched to a gene: 11. In DNA, the CDR3 is TGTGCCAGCAGTCTCTCCCCGGGACTAGCGGGATTGAATGAGCAGTTCTTC. This sequence encodes CASSLSPGLAGLNEQFF.

The V and J genes are TRBV4-1 and TRBJ2-7, with TRBD1 matching over 12 bases. CDR1 is MGHRA, CDR2 YSYEKL, per germline. The V gene end was trimmed by 6 bases and the J gene end by 7 bases; junction bases not matched to a gene: 10. The CDR3 spans 15 residues. This CDR3 is CASSENRDRGQEQYF. In nucleotides, the CDR3 is TGCGCCAGCAGTGAAAACCGGGACAGGGGGCAGGAGCAGTACTTC.

V usage is TRBV6-1 and J usage is TRBJ1-6, with D possibly being TRBD1 (6 bases). The CDR3 extends over 15 amino acids. The germline V and J ends were trimmed by 0 bases and 9 bases, with 12 bases remaining between them. Germline loops: CDR1 MNHNS, CDR2 SASEGT. The CDR3 bases are TGTGCCAGCAGTGAAGCGCGGCAGGGGATTTCACCCCTCCACTTT. Protein product: CASSEARQGISPLHF.

The rearrangement uses TRBV27 and TRBJ2-1, with a possible D match to TRBD1 (5 bases). The V and J ends lost 6 bases and 2 bases respectively, with 14 bases between them. Germline V lookup: CDR1 MNHEY, CDR2 SMNVEV (reference sequence). The CDR3 length is 15 residues. CDR3: CASRGTDTPYNEQFF. CDR3 coding DNA: TGTGCCAGCAGGGGAACGGACACCCCCTACAATGAGCAGTTCTTC.

The chain has TRBV6-5 and TRBJ1-1; the D is unclear. The CDR3 extends over 13 amino acids. V gave up 2 bases and J gave up 5 bases, with 9 bases separating them. Germline CDR1 reads MNHEY; CDR2 reads SVGAGI. Here the CDR3 DNA reads TGTGCCAGCAGTTACGCTATTGGAACTGAAGCTTTCTTT. This encodes CASSYAIGTEAFF.

The chain recombines TRBV28 with TRBJ1-5, with D possibly TRBD1 on 5 matching bases. Trimming cost V 5 bases and J 7 bases, with 12 bases left between them. CDR1 and CDR2 from the germline V gene are MDHEN and SYDVKM. This CDR3 has 13 amino acids. DNA of the CDR3: TGTGCCAGCAGTCCGCAGGGACGCCAGCCCCAGCATTTT. It is translated as CASSPQGRQPQHF.

This chain connects TRBV15 to TRBJ2-1; D remains ambiguous. The CDR3 totals 15 residues. Trimming pared 6 bases from V and 0 bases from J, leaving 12 bases between. Germline assignment: CDR1 LNHNV and CDR2 YYDKDF (reference sequence). The CDR3, as DNA: TGTGCCACCAGAAGTGACTCTAGCTCCTACAATGAGCAGTTCTTC. It translates to CATRSDSSSYNEQFF.

CDR3 sequence: CASRGDGPLGEQFF. The CDR3, as DNA: TGTGCCAGCAGGGGGGACGGACCGCTGGGTGAGCAGTTCTTC. This rearrangement joins TRBV27 to TRBJ2-1; perhaps D is TRBD1 or TRBD2 (5 bases each). Looked up from germline, CDR1 is MNHEY and CDR2 is SMNVEV (reference sequence). The CDR3 is made up of 14 amino acids. Trimming removed 6 bases at V and 9 bases at J, with 18 bases between.

The chain employs TRBV4-1 and TRBJ2-1, with 7 bases lining up with TRBD2. The CDR3 contains 18 residues. V was clipped by 4 bases and J by 8 bases; unmatched bases: 20. Germline V gene lookup returns CDR1 MGHRA and CDR2 YSYEKL. The CDR3 region is CASSPARGRGSSGDEQFF. CDR3 sequence (DNA): TGCGCCAGCAGCCCCGCCAGAGGGAGGGGATCCTCTGGCGATGAGCAGTTCTTC.

V gene TRBV9 combines with J gene TRBJ2-7; 10 bases are a match to TRBD2. This CDR3 contains 15 residues. Looked up from germline, CDR1 is SGDLS and CDR2 is YYNGEE. V shed 4 bases and J 7 bases; nucleotides not matched to a gene: 11. CDR3 region: CASSPASGSNGEQYF. Here the CDR3 DNA reads TGTGCCAGCAGCCCAGCTAGCGGGAGTAACGGTGAGCAGTACTTC.

The chain couples TRBV27 to TRBJ2-7; maybe TRBD2 (5 bases). The CDR3 runs 14 residues. V gave up 2 bases and J gave up 5 bases, with 13 bases separating them. CDR1 and CDR2 from the germline V gene are MNHEY and SMNVEV (reference sequence). In DNA, the CDR3 is TGTGCCAGCAGTTTAGGGATGAGGGAAGACGAGCAGTACTTC. Translated: CASSLGMREDEQYF.

This rearrangement joins TRBV4-3 to TRBJ1-4; D possibly corresponds to TRBD1 (6 bases). CDR3 length: 19 residues. The V end was cut by 1 base, the J end by 0 bases, with 18 bases between. In germline, CDR1 is LGHNA, CDR2 YSLEER. The CDR3 DNA reads as TGCGCCAGCAGCCAAGGCCCCGGGGGACACAGGACAACTAATGAAAAACTGTTTTTT. Its protein product is CASSQGPGGHRTTNEKLFF.

The chain employs TRBV19 and TRBJ1-1; no firm D call. The CDR3 length is 15 residues. The V gene's germline CDR1 is LNHDA and CDR2 SQIVND (reference sequence). Trimming stripped 0 bases from V and 7 bases from J, with 15 bases between. CDR3 amino acids: CASSIDLEGLDEAFF. CDR3 sequence (DNA): TGTGCCAGTAGTATAGATTTGGAGGGTTTGGATGAAGCTTTCTTT.

CDR3 in DNA: TGCGCCAGCAGCCATCCGGGACTGGGGCAAGAGACCCAGTACTTC. This gives the protein CASSHPGLGQETQYF. This chain links TRBV4-1 with TRBJ2-5; a weak D match, TRBD2 (6 bases). Germline V gene sequence: CDR1 MGHRA, CDR2 YSYEKL. The CDR3 is made up of 15 amino acids. V was cut by 3 bases and J by 2 bases, with 13 bases left in between.